A selection of T cell receptor beta chains follows, all from one sample in a study of shared clonotypes between healthy human individuals. TCRdb's table, derived via immunoSEQ multiplex PCR, lists solely in-frame clones and lacks some. The data hold around 2.1 million clones, with just over 90% observed a single time. Sequenced sample: naive CD8+ T cells from PBMCs. Source of these receptors: a man younger than 30 in good health. Some clones in this sample may be carry-over from other donors' samples. Each CDR3 is given with its conserved first and last residue. Each record gives: J gene, clone size, D gene, V gene, CDR3 protein, CDR3 DNA. The D gene is left open where the match is weak. Clone size is not always given. Where it is, it says once, few, many or a class for expanded clones.

TRBJ2-7,few,-,TRBV9,CASSVGGTGFYEQYF,TGTGCCAGCAGCGTAGGCGGGACCGGCTTCTACGAGCAGTACTTC
TRBJ2-2,-,-,TRBV10-1,CASSEGAGPNTGELFF,TGCGCCAGCAGTGAAGGGGCAGGGCCGAACACCGGGGAGCTGTTTTTT
TRBJ1-3,few,-,TRBV9,CASSVDPGVGNTIYF,TGTGCCAGCAGCGTAGATCCGGGCGTCGGAAACACCATATATTTT
TRBJ2-2,-,TRBD1,TRBV28,CASSLSQGAGGYTGELFF,TGTGCCAGCAGTTTAAGTCAGGGGGCTGGCGGATACACCGGGGAGCTGTTTTTT
TRBJ1-3,-,TRBD1,TRBV6-1,CASSETGTAGNTIYF,TGTGCCAGCAGTGAAACCGGGACAGCCGGAAACACCATATATTTT
TRBJ2-7,once,-,TRBV11-2,CASSLSGALLYEQYF,TGTGCCAGCAGCCTTTCCGGGGCTCTCCTTTACGAGCAGTACTTC
TRBJ2-2,-,-,TRBV9,CASTKTTGYTGELFF,TGTGCCAGCACCAAAACGACAGGTTACACCGGGGAGCTGTTTTTT
TRBJ1-5,-,TRBD1,TRBV4-1,CASSQDPPGGELGQPQHF,TGCGCCAGCAGCCAAGATCCCCCAGGGGGCGAGCTCGGGCAGCCCCAGCATTTT
TRBJ2-7,once,TRBD1,TRBV19,CASSYRGDSYEQYF,TGTGCCAGTAGTTACAGGGGGGACTCCTACGAGCAGTACTTC
TRBJ2-1,-,-,TRBV6-1,CASSEGPSDNEQFF,TGTGCCAGCAGTGAGGGACCCTCCGACAATGAGCAGTTCTTC
TRBJ2-7,-,-,TRBV19,CASSGGEHEQYF,TGTGCCAGTAGTGGAGGGGAGCACGAGCAGTACTTC
TRBJ1-2,-,TRBD1,TRBV28,CASSQAGGNYGYTF,TGTGCCAGCAGTCAGGCAGGGGGCAACTATGGCTACACCTTC
TRBJ2-1,-,-,TRBV5-1,CASSLTRFNEQFF,TGCGCCAGCAGCTTGACTAGGTTCAATGAGCAGTTCTTC
TRBJ1-1,-,-,TRBV15,CATSPQVNTEAFF,TGTGCCACCAGCCCTCAGGTGAACACTGAAGCTTTCTTT
TRBJ1-5,-,-,TRBV27,CASMVGGEGNQPQHF,TGTGCCAGCATGGTCGGGGGCGAGGGCAATCAGCCCCAGCATTTT
TRBJ2-2,-,TRBD2,TRBV6-5,CASSGLAHTGELFF,TGTGCCAGCAGTGGACTAGCGCACACCGGGGAGCTGTTTTTT
TRBJ1-2,-,-,TRBV7-8,CASSSSILYGYTF,TGTGCCAGCAGCTCCTCCATTTTGTATGGCTACACCTTC
TRBJ2-2,-,-,TRBV30,CAWSVRTGITGELFF,TGTGCCTGGAGTGTTAGAACCGGGATCACCGGGGAGCTGTTTTTT
TRBJ1-2,once,-,TRBV15,CATSRAADPYGYTF,TGTGCCACCAGCAGAGCCGCAGACCCCTATGGCTACACCTTC
TRBJ2-1,-,TRBD2,TRBV19,CASSIGLAGGPANEQFF,TGTGCCAGTAGTATCGGACTAGCGGGAGGGCCGGCCAATGAGCAGTTCTTC
TRBJ2-7,-,-,TRBV7-8,CASSPHPRQWQYF,TGTGCCAGCAGCCCACACCCTCGGCAGTGGCAGTACTTC
TRBJ2-7,-,TRBD2,TRBV9,CASSPGGGYEQYF,TGTGCCAGCAGCCCCGGGGGGGGCTACGAGCAGTACTTC
TRBJ1-1,-,-,TRBV19,CASKSITEAFF,TGTGCCAGTAAGAGTATCACTGAAGCTTTCTTT
TRBJ2-7,-,TRBD2,TRBV7-3,CASSALGEGYEQYF,TGTGCCAGCAGCGCGTTGGGGGAGGGCTACGAGCAGTACTTC
TRBJ2-5,-,-,TRBV15,CATSSLDGGTYPLKTQYF,TGTGCCACCAGCAGTCTGGACGGCGGGACTTACCCTTTAAAGACCCAGTACTTC
TRBJ2-7,-,-,TRBV13,CASSDRRSSYEQYF,TGTGCCAGCAGCGATCGTCGGAGCTCCTACGAGCAGTACTTC
TRBJ2-7,-,-,TRBV7-9,CASSFRGSYEQYF,TGTGCCAGCAGCTTCCGAGGGTCCTACGAGCAGTACTTC
TRBJ1-2,-,TRBD1,TRBV18,CASSPPRQGAGYGYTF,TGTGCCAGCTCACCACCCCGACAGGGGGCGGGCTATGGCTACACCTTC
TRBJ2-7,-,TRBD1,TRBV7-9,CASSSPGQRGLEQYF,TGTGCCAGCAGCTCTCCGGGACAGAGGGGTCTCGAGCAGTACTTC
TRBJ2-6,-,-,TRBV7-3,CASGIWDRGANVLTF,TGTGCCAGCGGAATATGGGACCGCGGGGCCAACGTCCTGACTTTC
TRBJ2-7,once,-,TRBV5-6,CASSLSKTGHYEQYF,TGTGCCAGCAGCCTTTCCAAAACAGGACACTACGAGCAGTACTTC
TRBJ2-1,-,-,TRBV29-1,CSVVLPSNEQFF,TGCAGCGTTGTACTTCCAAGCAATGAGCAGTTCTTC
TRBJ1-4,-,TRBD1,TRBV15,CATSRVFGQGGEKLFF,TGTGCCACCAGCAGAGTCTTTGGGCAGGGGGGTGAAAAACTGTTTTTT
TRBJ2-7,-,TRBD1,TRBV27,CASSLGTDTFYEQYF,TGTGCCAGCAGTTTAGGGACAGATACTTTCTACGAGCAGTACTTC
TRBJ1-5,-,-,TRBV18,CASSPQSVAALNQPQHF,TGTGCCAGCTCACCACAGTCAGTGGCGGCCCTCAATCAGCCCCAGCATTTT
TRBJ2-7,once,-,TRBV28,CASGRANYEQYF,TGTGCCAGTGGCCGGGCCAACTACGAGCAGTACTTC
TRBJ2-3,-,TRBD2,TRBV7-8,CASSFPLRGLADKAQPDTQYF,TGTGCCAGCAGCTTCCCCCTCCGGGGACTAGCGGACAAAGCACAGCCAGATACGCAGTATTTT
TRBJ2-6,-,TRBD1,TRBV6-1,CASSDTQGAGANVLTF,TGTGCCAGCAGTGACACCCAGGGGGCTGGGGCCAACGTCCTGACTTTC
TRBJ2-1,-,-,TRBV7-2,CASSLTISTPYSYNEQFF,TGTGCCAGCAGCTTAACCATCTCAACGCCTTACTCCTACAATGAGCAGTTCTTC
TRBJ2-7,-,-,TRBV28,CASSWGTDEQYF,TGTGCCAGCAGTTGGGGAACGGACGAGCAGTACTTC
TRBJ1-5,few,-,TRBV5-1,CASSLGAFGSDQPQHF,TGCGCCAGCAGCTTGGGGGCCTTCGGCAGCGATCAGCCCCAGCATTTT
TRBJ2-1,-,TRBD2,TRBV6-5,CASSYSAGGSYNEQFF,TGTGCCAGCAGTTACTCAGCGGGAGGCAGTTACAATGAGCAGTTCTTC
TRBJ2-7,-,-,TRBV4-1,CASSQSARWQYF,TGCGCCAGCAGCCAATCCGCTCGCTGGCAGTACTTC
TRBJ1-5,-,-,TRBV28,CASSSDLLHSNQPQHF,TGTGCCAGCAGTTCGGACCTCTTACATAGCAATCAGCCCCAGCATTTT
TRBJ1-4,-,-,TRBV2,CASSELTTNEKLFF,TGTGCCAGCAGTGAACTCACAACTAATGAAAAACTGTTTTTT
TRBJ1-1,-,-,TRBV7-9,CASSFDGSEAFF,TGTGCCAGCAGCTTCGACGGTTCTGAAGCTTTCTTT
TRBJ2-1,-,-,TRBV27,CASSPRPDNEQFF,TGTGCCAGCAGTCCCCGACCGGACAATGAGCAGTTCTTC
TRBJ2-7,-,-,TRBV4-3,CASSLEPNSPYEQYF,TGCGCCAGCAGCCTCGAACCCAACAGTCCCTACGAGCAGTACTTC
TRBJ2-1,once,TRBD2,TRBV7-9,CASSFGLAGKEQFF,TGTGCCAGCAGCTTCGGGCTAGCGGGGAAGGAGCAGTTCTTC
TRBJ1-1,once,-,TRBV10-2,CASSEVKMGAFF,TGCGCCAGCAGTGAGGTTAAGATGGGGGCTTTCTTT
TRBJ1-2,-,-,TRBV7-2,CASSLAQKSTYSNGYTF,TGTGCCAGCAGCTTAGCCCAAAAGAGCACCTACAGCAATGGCTACACCTTC
TRBJ1-3,-,-,TRBV28,CASSLTETSRGNTIYF,TGTGCCAGCAGTTTAACGGAAACCTCTCGTGGAAACACCATATATTTT
TRBJ1-1,-,-,TRBV4-3,CASSHGERGTEAFF,TGCGCCAGCAGCCACGGCGAACGTGGGACTGAAGCTTTCTTT
TRBJ2-2,-,TRBD2,TRBV7-9,CASSARDYNTGELFF,TGTGCCAGCAGCGCGCGGGACTACAACACCGGGGAGCTGTTTTTT